Here is one T cell receptor (beta chain) with its context. One end of the junction does not line up with germline, which may come from a read error. CDR1 SGHDN and CDR2 FVKESK come from the germline V gene. The CDR3 totals 13 residues. This sample stems from a study of blood T cells in healthy people across ages. Using a J-beta primer mix together with a sample-barcoded 5' primer, a second PCR was run for roughly 6 to 11 cycles. TCRdb independently ran MiXCR on the 5' RACE reads; one entry per CDR3 protein. The sample holds about 780,000 distinct CDR3 sequences; around 50% are singletons and the top ten take 15% to 20%. Healthy Caucasian individuals from Russia aged about 6 to 90 served as donors. Per sample, a minimum of 6.5 million PBMCs were isolated.

Sequencing was carried out using blood. This chain uses TRBV14 with TRBJ2-1; D unclear. This receptor was obtained from an elderly man in good health. The CDR3 nucleotides read TGTGCCAGCAGCCGCCGGCCTGGCAATGAGCGGTTCTTC. Translated, it gives CASSRRPGNERFF.